These 2 T cell receptor beta chains were all obtained from the same sample, sequenced in a study of blood T cell repertoires in COVID-19. Sequencing used immunoSEQ multiplex PCR; TCRdb keeps in-frame clones, though not all of them. The table shows 180,000 or so clones, with around 83% occurring only once. Sequencing used PBMCs or T cells enriched from blood (not recorded which). Receptors originate from a man in his forties or fifties who had recovered from COVID-19.

This chain links TRBV7-9 with TRBJ2-5; 8 nucleotides line up with TRBD1. The V segment lost 4 bases and the J segment 1 base; nucleotides outside the gene matches: 11. CDR3 length: 17 amino acids. The germline CDR1 and CDR2 sequences are SEHNR and FQNEAQ (reference sequence). CDR3 amino acids: CASSSTGTGPSQETQYF. CDR3 nucleotides: TGTGCCAGCAGCTCCACCGGGACAGGTCCCTCCCAAGAGACCCAGTACTTC. Based on the CDR3 plus reference TRBV7-9 and TRBJ2-5, the full variable domain is DTGVSQNPRHKITKRGQNVTFRCDPISEHNRLYWYRQTLGQGPEFLTYFQNEAQLEKSRLLSDRFSAERPKGSFSTLEIQRTEQGDSAMYLCASSSTGTGPSQETQYFGPGTRLLVL.

The chain uses TRBV12-3 or TRBV12-4 and TRBJ2-7, with no clear D. The CDR3 runs 12 residues. The germline V and J ends were trimmed by 5 bases and 7 bases, with 12 bases remaining between them. The chain's CDR3 is CASSLTVPEQYF. Written as DNA, the CDR3 is TGTGCCAGCAGTCTCACGGTGCCGGAGCAGTACTTC.